This T cell receptor beta chain was recorded in a study of CD8 T cells in ankylosing spondylitis. The V end lost 3 bases, the J end lost 4 bases, and 19 bases lay between the germline ends. CDR3 length: 17 residues. The germline CDR1 and CDR2 sequences are SGHAT and FQNNGV. Study-level results: A TCR beta motif made of 7 to 9 highly homologous variants seemed typical of ankylosing spondylitis blood. In ankylosing spondylitis patients, matched synovial fluid reportedly showed significant enrichment of disease-linked clones.

In the case of this clonotype: The antigen remains unidentified.

Molecular-barcoded quantitative 5'-RACE produced these TCR beta libraries. Using its own MiXCR run on the 5' RACE reads, TCRdb lists one record per CDR3 protein. Among under 450,000 distinct CDR3 sequences listed, around 20% were seen once. The chain recombines TRBV11-2 with TRBJ2-1; D not resolved. Sequencing was performed on blood, either unsorted or a sorted T cell fraction (not recorded which). The receptor comes from a male donor with ankylosing spondylitis or in good health (not recorded which). CDR3: CASSFDFTSQVYNEQFF. CDR3 bases: TGTGCCAGCAGCTTCGATTTTACTTCCCAAGTATACAATGAGCAGTTCTTC. Drawing the rest from reference TRBV11-2 and TRBJ2-1, the complete variable domain is EAGVAQSPRYKIIEKRQSVAFWCNPISGHATLYWYQQILGQGPKLLIQFQNNGVVDDSQLPKDRFSAERLKGVDSTLKIQPAKLEDSAVYLCASSFDFTSQVYNEQFFGPGTRLTVL.